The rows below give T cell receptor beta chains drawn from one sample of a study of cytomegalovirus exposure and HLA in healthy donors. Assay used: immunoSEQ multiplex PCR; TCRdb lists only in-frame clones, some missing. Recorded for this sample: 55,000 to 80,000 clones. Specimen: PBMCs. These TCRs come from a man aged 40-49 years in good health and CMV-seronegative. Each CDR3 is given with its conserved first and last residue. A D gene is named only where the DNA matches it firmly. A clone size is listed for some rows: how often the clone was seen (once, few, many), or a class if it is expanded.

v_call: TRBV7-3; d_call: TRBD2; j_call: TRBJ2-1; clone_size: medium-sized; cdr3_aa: CASSMTSGGAGFQFF; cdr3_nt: TGTGCCAGCAGCATGACTAGCGGGGGGGCCGGGTTTCAGTTCTTC
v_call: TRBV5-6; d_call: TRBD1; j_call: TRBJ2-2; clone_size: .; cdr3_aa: CASSIQGRPTGELFF; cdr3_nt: TGTGCCAGCAGCATACAGGGGCGCCCCACCGGGGAGCTGTTTTTT
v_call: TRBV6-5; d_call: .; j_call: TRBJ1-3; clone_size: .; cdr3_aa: CASSYRRHGGNTIYF; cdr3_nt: TGTGCCAGCAGTTACAGGCGGCATGGTGGAAACACCATATATTTT
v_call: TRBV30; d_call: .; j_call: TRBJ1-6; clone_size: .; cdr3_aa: CAWSVTENSPLHF; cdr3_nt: TGTGCCTGGAGTGTCACTGAGAATTCACCCCTCCACTTT
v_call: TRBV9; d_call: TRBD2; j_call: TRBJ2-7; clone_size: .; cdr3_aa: CASSVGTSGGYEQYF; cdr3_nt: TGTGCCAGCAGCGTCGGGACTAGCGGGGGTTACGAGCAGTACTTC
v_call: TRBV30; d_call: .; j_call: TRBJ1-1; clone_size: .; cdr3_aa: CAWRGVMTEAFF; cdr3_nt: TGTGCCTGGAGAGGGGTTATGACTGAAGCTTTCTTT
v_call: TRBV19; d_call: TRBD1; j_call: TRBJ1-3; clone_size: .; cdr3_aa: CASSINGRGENTIYF; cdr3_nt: TGTGCCAGTAGTATAAATGGCAGGGGGGAAAACACCATATATTTT
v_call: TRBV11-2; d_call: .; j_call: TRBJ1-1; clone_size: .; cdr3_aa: CASSLGGGGTEAFF; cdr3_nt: TGTGCCAGCAGCCTTGGCGGGGGTGGCACTGAAGCTTTCTTT
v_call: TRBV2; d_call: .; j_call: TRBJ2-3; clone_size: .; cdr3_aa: CASRGRGGADTQYF; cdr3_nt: TGTGCCAGCCGGGGCAGGGGAGGGGCAGATACGCAGTATTTT
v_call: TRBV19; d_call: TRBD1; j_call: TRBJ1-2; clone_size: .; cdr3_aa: CASSIPDRPERGYTF; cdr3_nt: TGTGCCAGTAGTATACCGGACAGGCCTGAAAGGGGCTACACCTTC
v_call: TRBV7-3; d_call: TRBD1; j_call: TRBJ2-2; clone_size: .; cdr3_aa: CASSLVQADRGRAGELFF; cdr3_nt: TGTGCCAGCAGCTTAGTTCAGGCGGACAGGGGTAGAGCCGGGGAGCTGTTTTTT
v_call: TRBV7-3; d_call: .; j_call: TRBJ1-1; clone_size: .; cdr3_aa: CASSLYPLGGSNTEAFF; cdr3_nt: TGTGCCAGCAGCCTATATCCGTTGGGGGGATCGAACACTGAAGCTTTCTTT
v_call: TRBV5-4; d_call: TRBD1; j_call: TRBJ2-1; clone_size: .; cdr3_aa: CASSLGTGGYNEQFF; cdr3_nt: TGTGCCAGCAGCTTAGGGACAGGTGGCTACAATGAGCAGTTCTTC
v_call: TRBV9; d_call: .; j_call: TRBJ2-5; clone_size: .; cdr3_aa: CASSASAVQETQYF; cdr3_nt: TGTGCCAGCAGCGCTTCCGCGGTCCAAGAGACCCAGTACTTC
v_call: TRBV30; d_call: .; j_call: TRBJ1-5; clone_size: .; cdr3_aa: CAWNFGAQPQHF; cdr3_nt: TGTGCCTGGAATTTTGGGGCCCAGCCCCAGCATTTT
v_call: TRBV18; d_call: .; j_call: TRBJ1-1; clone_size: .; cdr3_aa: CASSPNGGELVTEAFF; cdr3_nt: TGTGCCAGCTCACCGAATGGAGGCGAGTTGGTCACTGAAGCTTTCTTT
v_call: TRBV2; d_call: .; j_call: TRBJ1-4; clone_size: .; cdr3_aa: CASSSDSGEKLFF; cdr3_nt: TGTGCCAGCAGTTCGGACAGTGGTGAAAAACTGTTTTTT
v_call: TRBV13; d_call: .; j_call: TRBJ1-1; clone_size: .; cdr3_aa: CASSLRGLGEAFF; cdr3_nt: TGTGCCAGCAGCTTAAGGGGTTTAGGTGAAGCTTTCTTT